The present T cell receptor (beta chain) was sequenced within a study of blood T cell repertoires in COVID-19. Study summary: Italy, Spain and the United States were the sources of the convalescent and acute COVID-19 samples. T cells, B-cell-depleted T cells, or PBMCs provided the cDNA or gDNA that served as material.

The CDR3 runs to 14 residues. CDR1 SGHTA and CDR2 FQGNSA come from the germline V gene. V was pared by 5 bases and J by 1 base, with 2 bases of the junction left unmatched. Study processing details: Cell counts per sample came from amplifying reference gene primers. The assay was immunoSEQ multiplex PCR, and TCRdb's table has in-frame clones only and misses some. That table furnishes V, J and clone size, whereas the DNA furnished D and trimming. The repertoire holds roughly 200,000 clones, about nine tenths seen once, with 1.5% to 2% in the top ten. The chain combines TRBV7-2 with TRBJ2-5; TRBD2 aligns across 9 bases. Material for sequencing was peripheral blood. This clonotype was obtained from a young man with active or convalescent COVID-19. The CDR3 sequence: CASSPSGAQETQYF. CDR3 sequence (DNA): TGTGCCAGCAGCCCTAGCGGGGCCCAAGAGACCCAGTACTTC.